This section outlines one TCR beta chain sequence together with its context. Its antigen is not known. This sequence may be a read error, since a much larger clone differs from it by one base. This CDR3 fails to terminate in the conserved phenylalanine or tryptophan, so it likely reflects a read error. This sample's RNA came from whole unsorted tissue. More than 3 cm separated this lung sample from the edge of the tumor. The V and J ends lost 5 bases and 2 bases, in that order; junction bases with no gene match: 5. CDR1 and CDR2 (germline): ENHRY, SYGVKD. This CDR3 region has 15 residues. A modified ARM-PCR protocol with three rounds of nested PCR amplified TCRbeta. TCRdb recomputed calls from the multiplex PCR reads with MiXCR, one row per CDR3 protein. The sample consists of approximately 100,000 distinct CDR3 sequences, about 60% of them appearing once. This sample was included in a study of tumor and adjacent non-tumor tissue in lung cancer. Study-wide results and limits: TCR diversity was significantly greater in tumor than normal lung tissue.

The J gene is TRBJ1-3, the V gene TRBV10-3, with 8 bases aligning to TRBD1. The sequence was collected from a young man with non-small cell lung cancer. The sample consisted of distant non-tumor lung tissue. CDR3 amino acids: CAISPQGATGNTIYI. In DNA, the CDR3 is TGTGCCATCAGTCCCCAGGGGGCGACTGGAAACACCATATATATT.